One sample yielded the 11 T cell receptor beta chains listed below, sequenced in a study of metastatic and nonmetastatic thyroid tumors (dated by TCRdb to about 2020). No patient had received any treatment before thyroid surgery. Library generation was performed with PCR. The data were produced on an Illumina HiSeq 4000. TCRdb's own reprocessing of the public reads used fastp at Q25 and MiXCR and kept productive beta chains. This sample has about 33,000 clones in its table, and around 17% of those were observed once. Of the sample, around an eighth falls within the top ten clones. The specimen was blood. The receptors here all came from a male donor with papillary thyroid cancer or a benign thyroid nodule (not recorded which). Some clones in this sample may be carry-over from other donors' samples.

This clone has at least ten counts. V is TRBV12-3 or TRBV12-4 and J is TRBJ2-2, with 12 bases matching TRBD2. CDR3 length equals 17 residues. V was pared by 6 bases and J by 1 base, with 6 bases of the junction left unmatched. CDR3 loop: CASRRLAGEGNTGELFF. CDR3 in DNA: TGTGCCAGCAGAAGACTAGCGGGAGAAGGGAACACCGGGGAGCTGTTTTTT.

This clone was seen a handful of times. The rearrangement joins TRBV24-1 to TRBJ2-3; a possible D gene is TRBD1 (6 bases). Germline V gene data show CDR1 as KGHDR and CDR2 as SFDVKD. The CDR3 is 15 residues long. The V end was cut by 6 bases, the J end by 4 bases, with 16 bases between. The CDR3 DNA is TGTGCCACCAGTACCCAAGGACAGATGCCAGATACGCAGTATTTT. Translated: CATSTQGQMPDTQYF.

In regard to this clone: A read error may be the cause here, since a much bigger clone is one base away. The chain uses TRBV6-4 and TRBJ2-3; 7 bases match TRBD2. V lost 2 bases, J lost 1 base, and 6 bases stayed unmatched. CDR3 length: 16 amino acids. In germline, CDR1 is MRHNA, CDR2 SNTAGT. The CDR3 is CASSDGLAVGTDTQYF. The CDR3 nucleotides are TGTGCCAGCAGTGACGGTCTAGCGGTGGGCACAGATACGCAGTATTTT.

This clone was detected a few times. The chain links TRBV2 to TRBJ1-2; D might be TRBD1 (6 bases). The CDR3 has 13 residues. CDR1 SNHLY and CDR2 FYNNEI come from the germline V gene. Trimming removed 2 bases from V and 7 bases from J, with 11 bases in between. The CDR3 DNA follows: TGTGCCAGCAGTGAATCCAGGGGAGGTGGCTACACCTTC. Its translation: CASSESRGGGYTF.

This clone was seen ten or more times. The V call is TRBV15, the J call TRBJ2-1; D may be TRBD1 (6 bases). Trimming removed 0 bases from V and 2 bases from J, with 14 bases in between. Germline V lookup: CDR1 LNHNV, CDR2 YYDKDF (reference sequence). The CDR3 runs 17 residues. The CDR3: CATSRDPGERTYNEQFF. CDR3 bases: TGTGCCACCAGCAGAGATCCAGGGGAGAGGACCTACAATGAGCAGTTCTTC.

Concerning this clone: A much larger clone differs by one base, so this may be a read error. This sample also contains other DNA sequences that code for the same CDR3. V usage is TRBV4-2 and J usage is TRBJ2-3; D remains ambiguous. Germline CDR1 LGHNA, CDR2 YNFKEQ. CDR3 length equals 15 residues. The CDR3 loop reads CASSQDGSRTDTQYF. CDR3 nucleotide sequence: TGTGCCAGCAGCCAAGACGGGTCCCGCACGGATACGCAGTATTTT.

This clone showed up many times. The rearrangement joins TRBV9 to TRBJ1-4; weak D call: TRBD1 (5 bases). The CDR3 covers 15 residues. CDR1 and CDR2 (germline): SGDLS, YYNGEE. V dropped 0 bases and J dropped 5 bases, with 11 bases sitting between them. The CDR3 spells CASSVGGRTNEKLFF. In nucleotides, the CDR3 is TGTGCCAGCAGCGTAGGTGGGCGGACAAATGAAAAACTGTTTTTT.

This clone rates as medium-sized. This chain uses TRBV6-1 with TRBJ2-1; D gene ambiguous. CDR1 and CDR2 (germline): MNHNS, SASEGT. V was clipped by 7 bases and J by 7 bases, with 8 bases between them. CDR3 length equals 11 residues. CDR3 sequence (DNA): TGTGCCAGCACTCGGGTAAATGAGCAGTTCTTC. As protein: CASTRVNEQFF.

V gene TRBV30 combines with J gene TRBJ2-5; TRBD1 matches 10 bases. This CDR3 spans 16 amino acids. V gave up 4 bases and J gave up 1 base; unmatched junction bases: 9. Germline-derived CDR1 and CDR2 are GTSNPN and SVGIG (reference sequence). CDR3 protein: CAWKRGDRGLQETQYF. The CDR3 bases are TGTGCCTGGAAACGGGGGGACAGGGGCCTCCAAGAGACCCAGTACTTC.

The rearrangement uses TRBV7-2 and TRBJ2-2; D is ambiguous. V was trimmed by 0 bases and J by 5 bases, leaving 4 bases between them. The germline gives CDR1 SGHTA, CDR2 FQGNSA. This CDR3 has 13 amino acids. CDR3: CASSLAWTGELFF. CDR3 in DNA: TGTGCCAGCAGCTTAGCGTGGACCGGGGAGCTGTTTTTT.

This clone was observed many times. The genes are TRBV11-2 and TRBJ2-2, with 8 positions matching TRBD2. CDR3 length: 16 amino acids. The trim removed 0 bases at V and 3 bases at J, leaving 3 bases unmatched. Germline CDR1 SGHAT, CDR2 FQNNGV. In DNA, the CDR3 is TGTGCCAGCAGCTTAGAGCCTAGCGGGTACACCGGGGAGCTGTTTTTT. It translates to CASSLEPSGYTGELFF.